These 18 T cell receptor beta chains were sequenced from one sample in a study of T cell changes during pregnancy in multiple sclerosis. Clones were read by immunoSEQ multiplex PCR, and TCRdb kept only the in-frame ones, dropping some. The sample carries around 57,000 clones, 92% recorded once. This specimen was CD4+ T cells from peripheral blood mononuclear cells, taken after pregnancy. The source is a female donor in good health, enrolled as a control in a pregnancy study.

The rearrangement links TRBV7-2 to TRBJ1-2, with D possibly being TRBD1 (5 bases). The CDR3 sequence is 16 residues long. V was pared by 5 bases and J by 4 bases, with 20 bases between. The germline V gene has CDR1 SGHTA and CDR2 FQGNSA. The CDR3 sequence is CASSPTGTLIRYGYTF. CDR3 sequence (DNA): TGTGCCAGCAGCCCCACGGGGACTTTGATCCGCTATGGCTACACCTTC.

The genes are TRBV5-5 and TRBJ1-2; D possibly corresponds to TRBD1 (5 bases). CDR3 length: 14 residues. Looked up from germline, CDR1 is SGHKS and CDR2 is YYEKEE (reference sequence). Deletions cut 4 bases from V and 4 bases from J, with 14 bases between. CDR3 DNA sequence: TGTGCCAGCAGCCCCCGCGAGGGACTCTATGGCTACACCTTC. It yields the protein CASSPREGLYGYTF.

In its sample, this clone was seen once. V usage is TRBV6-1 and J usage is TRBJ2-6, with D possibly matching TRBD1 (6 bases). V dropped 4 bases and J dropped 1 base, with 8 bases sitting between them. The CDR3 covers 15 residues. In germline, CDR1 is MNHNS, CDR2 SASEGT. CDR3 in DNA: TGTGCCAGCAGTGCACAGGGTTCTGGGGCCAACGTCCTGACTTTC. It yields the protein CASSAQGSGANVLTF.

The chain has TRBV28 and TRBJ2-7; TRBD1 matches 11 bases. CDR3 length: 14 residues. J lost 7 bases, V lost 5 bases, and 7 bases had no gene match. Germline V CDR1 and CDR2: MDHEN, SYDVKM. In nucleotides, the CDR3 is TGTGCCAGCAGTCGCTCCGGGACAGGGGGAGAGCAGTACTTC. Translating gives CASSRSGTGGEQYF.

The CDR3 DNA reads as TGTGCCAGCAGTTACCTTCACCAGGGAGATACGCAGTATTTT. Translated: CASSYLHQGDTQYF. V and J are TRBV6-5 and TRBJ2-3; D possibly corresponds to TRBD1 (5 bases). Trimming removed 2 bases from V and 5 bases from J, with 11 bases in between. The CDR3 contains 14 residues. Germline CDR1 reads MNHEY; CDR2 reads SVGAGI.

This clone was observed a few times. The gene calls are TRBV7-2 and TRBJ1-2; D perhaps matches TRBD1 (5 bases). Germline CDR1 and CDR2: SGHTA and FQGNSA. This CDR3 spans 13 amino acids. V lost 5 bases and J lost 8, with 15 bases in between. The CDR3 here is CASSQIGQGGYTF. In DNA, the CDR3 is TGTGCCAGCAGCCAAATCGGACAAGGCGGCTACACCTTC. The full variable domain, with the rest looked up from reference TRBV7-2 and TRBJ1-2, is GAGVSQSPSNKVTEKGKDVELRCDPISGHTALYWYRQSLGQGLEFLIYFQGNSAPDKSGLPSDRFSAERTGGSVSTLTIQRTQQEDSAVYLCASSQIGQGGYTFGSGTRLTVV.

The chain employs TRBV7-2 and TRBJ1-2; D is unclear. In germline, CDR1 is SGHTA, CDR2 FQGNSA. The CDR3 consists of 14 residues. The V and J ends lost 3 bases and 5 bases respectively, with 13 bases between them. The CDR3 loop is CASSFRQRSYGYTF. In nucleotides, the CDR3 is TGTGCCAGCAGCTTTCGGCAGCGATCATATGGCTACACCTTC.

The rearrangement joins TRBV7-3 to TRBJ2-1; 16 nucleotides agree with TRBD2. Germline V gene data show CDR1 as SGHTA and CDR2 as FQGTGA. The CDR3 length is 17 residues. The V segment lost 4 bases and the J segment 10 bases; nucleotides outside the gene matches: 10. The CDR3 loop is CASSSKGLAGGQGEQFF. CDR3 nucleotide sequence: TGTGCCAGCAGCTCAAAGGGACTAGCGGGGGGGCAAGGAGAGCAGTTCTTC.

The chain uses TRBV20-1 and TRBJ1-1; D not resolved. The CDR3 spans 10 residues. V shed 7 bases and J shed 7 bases, with 10 bases lying between them. Per the germline V gene, CDR1 is DFQATT and CDR2 is SNEGSKA (reference sequence). CDR3 sequence reads: CSGSGDEAFF. The CDR3 region has the DNA TGCAGTGGGAGCGGGGATGAAGCTTTCTTT.

The chain carries TRBV29-1 and TRBJ2-1, with 10 bases matching TRBD2. The V segment lost 6 bases and the J segment 2 bases; nucleotides outside the gene matches: 4. The CDR3 runs to 14 residues. Germline loops: CDR1 SQVTM, CDR2 ANQGSEA. CDR3 residues: CSVDTSGAYNEQFF. CDR3 DNA sequence: TGCAGCGTAGACACTAGCGGGGCCTACAATGAGCAGTTCTTC.

The CDR3 sequence: CASSLHGVGYGYTF. CDR3 bases: TGTGCCAGCAGCTTACACGGGGTAGGCTATGGCTACACCTTC. This rearrangement joins TRBV7-9 to TRBJ1-2; D is undetermined. Trimming stripped 2 bases from V and 4 bases from J, with 11 bases between. This CDR3 contains 14 residues. Germline V gives CDR1 SEHNR, CDR2 FQNEAQ (reference sequence). The full variable domain, completed using reference TRBV7-9 and TRBJ1-2, is DTGVSQNPRHKITKRGQNVTFRCDPISEHNRLYWYRQTLGQGPEFLTYFQNEAQLEKSRLLSDRFSAERPKGSFSTLEIQRTEQGDSAMYLCASSLHGVGYGYTFGSGTRLTVV.

The V call is TRBV5-1, the J call TRBJ2-1; 8 bases are a match to TRBD1. This CDR3 is built from 14 residues. Per germline, CDR1 SGHRS and CDR2 YFSETQ. The junction had 2 bases not matched to a gene; V was cut back by 4 bases and J by 2 bases. The CDR3 DNA sequence: TGCGCCAGCAGCGGACAGGGAGCCTACAATGAGCAGTTCTTC. This translates into CASSGQGAYNEQFF.

In its sample, this clone was seen once. This chain connects TRBV28 to TRBJ2-7; D gene ambiguous. Germline CDR1 and CDR2: MDHEN and SYDVKM. Trimming pared 6 bases from V and 0 bases from J, leaving 9 bases between. This CDR3 is 13 amino acids long. The CDR3 nucleotides are TGTGCCAGCAGACAGCCACTCTCCTACGAGCAGTACTTC. This translates into CASRQPLSYEQYF. The full variable domain, rest sourced from reference TRBV28 and TRBJ2-7, is DVKVTQSSRYLVKRTGEKVFLECVQDMDHENMFWYRQDPGLGLRLIYFSYDVKMKEKGDIPEGYSVSREKKERFSLILESASTNQTSMYLCASRQPLSYEQYFGPGTRLTVT.

This chain connects TRBV2 to TRBJ1-1, with unresolved D. Trimming removed 3 bases from V and 1 base from J, with 6 bases in between. From germline, CDR1 is SNHLY and CDR2 FYNNEI. The CDR3 has 13 amino acids. The CDR3 reads CASSEDWNTEAFF. The CDR3 region has the DNA TGTGCCAGCAGTGAGGACTGGAACACTGAAGCTTTCTTT.

The genes are TRBV6-1 and TRBJ1-5; 7 nucleotides align to TRBD1. The germline CDR1 and CDR2 sequences are MNHNS and SASEGT. The ends lost 7 bases at V and 3 bases at J; junction bases unmatched: 6. The CDR3 loop spans 14 amino acids. The CDR3 DNA reads TGTGCCAGCACCCCAGACAGGGTCAATCAGCCCCAGCATTTT. Encoded protein: CASTPDRVNQPQHF.

The chain combines TRBV6-1 with TRBJ1-3; maybe TRBD1 (6 bases). V lost 6 bases to trimming and J lost 4 bases, with 13 bases between them. The CDR3 has 14 residues. The germline CDR1 and CDR2 sequences are MNHNS and SASEGT. The CDR3 protein is CASRLQGKGNTIYF. For the CDR3, the DNA is TGTGCCAGCAGACTACAGGGTAAAGGAAACACCATATATTTT.

The chain combines TRBV25-1 with TRBJ1-1; D possibly corresponds to TRBD1 (5 bases). This CDR3 spans 13 amino acids. Trimming removed 7 bases from V and 1 base from J, with 10 bases in between. Germline lookup yields CDR1 MGHDK and CDR2 SYGVNS. CDR3 nucleotide sequence: TGTGCCAGCACTCCGACAGCGAACACTGAAGCTTTCTTT. This translates into CASTPTANTEAFF. Supplemented by reference TRBV25-1 and TRBJ1-1, the full variable domain reads EADIYQTPRYLVIGTGKKITLECSQTMGHDKMYWYQQDPGMELHLIHYSYGVNSTEKGDLSSESTVSRIRTEHFPLTLESARPSHTSQYLCASTPTANTEAFFGQGTRLTVV.

The J gene is TRBJ1-2, the V gene TRBV7-3, with D possibly being TRBD1 (6 bases). V shed 5 bases and J shed 5 bases, with 18 bases lying between them. The V gene's germline CDR1 is SGHTA and CDR2 FQGTGA. The CDR3 runs 15 residues. CDR3 nucleotides: TGTGCCAGCAGCCCCGGGGGGGGGCAGGGTTATGGCTACACCTTC. Its translation: CASSPGGGQGYGYTF.